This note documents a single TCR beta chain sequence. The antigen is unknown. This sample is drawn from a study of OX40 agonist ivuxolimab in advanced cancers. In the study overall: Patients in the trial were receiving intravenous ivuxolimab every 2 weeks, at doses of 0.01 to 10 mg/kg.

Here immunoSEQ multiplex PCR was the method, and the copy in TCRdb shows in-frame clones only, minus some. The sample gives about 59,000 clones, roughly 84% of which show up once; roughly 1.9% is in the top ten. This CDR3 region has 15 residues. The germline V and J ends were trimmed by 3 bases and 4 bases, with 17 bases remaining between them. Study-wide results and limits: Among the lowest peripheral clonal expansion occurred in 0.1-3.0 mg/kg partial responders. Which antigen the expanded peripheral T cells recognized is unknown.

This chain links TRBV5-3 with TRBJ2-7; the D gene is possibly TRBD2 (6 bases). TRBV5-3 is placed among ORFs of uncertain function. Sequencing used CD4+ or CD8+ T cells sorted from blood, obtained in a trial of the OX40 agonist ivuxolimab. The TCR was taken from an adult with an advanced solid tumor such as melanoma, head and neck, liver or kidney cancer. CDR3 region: CARSSSAGPTYEQYF. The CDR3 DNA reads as TGTGCCAGAAGCTCCTCTGCGGGGCCCACTTACGAGCAGTACTTC.